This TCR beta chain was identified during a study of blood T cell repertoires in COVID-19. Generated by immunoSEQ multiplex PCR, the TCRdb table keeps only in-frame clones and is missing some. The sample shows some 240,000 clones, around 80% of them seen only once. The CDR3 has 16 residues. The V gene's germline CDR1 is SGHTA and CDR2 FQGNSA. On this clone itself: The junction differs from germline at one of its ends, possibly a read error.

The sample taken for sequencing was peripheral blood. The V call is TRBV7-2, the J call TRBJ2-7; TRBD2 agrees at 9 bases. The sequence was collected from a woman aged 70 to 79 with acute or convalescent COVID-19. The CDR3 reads CASSLTSSGTDYEHYF. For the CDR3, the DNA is TGTGCCAGCAGCTTAACTTCTAGCGGGACCGATTACGAGCATTACTTC.